This is a list of T cell receptor beta chains from one sample in a study of cytomegalovirus exposure and HLA in healthy donors. Using immunoSEQ multiplex PCR, the repertoire was profiled, and TCRdb retains in-frame clones only, with some absent. The sample shows roughly 150,000 clones, about 71% of them seen only once. Sequencing was done on a sample of PBMCs. These receptors all stem from a woman in her sixties in good health and CMV-seropositive. Both conserved end residues are part of each CDR3. Each record gives: CDR3 protein, CDR3 DNA, D gene, clone size, J gene, V gene. The D gene is left open where the match is weak. Size tells how often a clone was seen (once, few, many) or the class of an expanded clone, and some rows leave it out.

cdr3_aa: CASSRGSYEQYF; cdr3_nt: TGTGCCAGCAGCCGGGGCTCCTACGAGCAGTACTTC; d_call: NA; clone_size: NA; j_call: TRBJ2-7; v_call: TRBV28
cdr3_aa: CASSPPRGTGVHYEQYF; cdr3_nt: TGTGCCAGTAGTCCCCCCCGAGGGACAGGGGTACACTACGAGCAGTACTTC; d_call: TRBD1; clone_size: NA; j_call: TRBJ2-7; v_call: TRBV19
cdr3_aa: CASSFTGAATGELFF; cdr3_nt: TGCGCCAGCAGCTTTACAGGGGCGGCCACCGGGGAGCTGTTTTTT; d_call: TRBD1; clone_size: NA; j_call: TRBJ2-2; v_call: TRBV5-1
cdr3_aa: CASSFSGKSSYNEQFF; cdr3_nt: TGTGCCAGCAGCTTTAGCGGGAAGAGCTCCTACAATGAGCAGTTCTTC; d_call: TRBD2; clone_size: NA; j_call: TRBJ2-1; v_call: TRBV11-3
cdr3_aa: CAISEPTSGRRNEQFF; cdr3_nt: TGTGCCATCAGTGAGCCGACTAGCGGGAGACGCAATGAGCAGTTCTTC; d_call: TRBD2; clone_size: few; j_call: TRBJ2-1; v_call: TRBV10-3
cdr3_aa: CASGRSGYEQYF; cdr3_nt: TGTGCCAGCGGCCGTAGCGGATACGAGCAGTACTTC; d_call: NA; clone_size: NA; j_call: TRBJ2-7; v_call: TRBV14
cdr3_aa: CAWSDRDEQYF; cdr3_nt: TGTGCCTGGAGTGACAGGGACGAGCAGTACTTC; d_call: NA; clone_size: NA; j_call: TRBJ2-7; v_call: TRBV30
cdr3_aa: CASSPRDRAFTDTQYF; cdr3_nt: TGTGCCAGCAGTCCCCGGGACAGGGCCTTCACAGATACGCAGTATTTT; d_call: TRBD1; clone_size: NA; j_call: TRBJ2-3; v_call: TRBV27
cdr3_aa: CASSERRRVKDEAFF; cdr3_nt: TGTGCCAGCAGTGAAAGAAGGCGGGTTAAGGATGAAGCTTTCTTT; d_call: NA; clone_size: few; j_call: TRBJ1-1; v_call: TRBV6-1
cdr3_aa: CASSQEMALSGNTIYF; cdr3_nt: TGCGCCAGCAGCCAAGAAATGGCCCTCTCTGGAAACACCATATATTTT; d_call: NA; clone_size: NA; j_call: TRBJ1-3; v_call: TRBV4-1
cdr3_aa: CASSLSGRVEYEQFF; cdr3_nt: TGTGCCAGCAGCTTGAGTGGGAGGGTTGAGTATGAGCAGTTCTTC; d_call: TRBD2; clone_size: NA; j_call: TRBJ2-1; v_call: TRBV5-4
cdr3_aa: CASSPVGQGAYEQYF; cdr3_nt: TGTGCCAGCTCACCAGTGGGACAGGGGGCTTACGAGCAGTACTTC; d_call: TRBD1; clone_size: NA; j_call: TRBJ2-7; v_call: TRBV18
cdr3_aa: CASSRSTGWNTETFF; cdr3_nt: TGCGCCAGCAGCCGCTCTACAGGGTGGAACACTGAAACTTTCTTT; d_call: NA; clone_size: NA; j_call: TRBJ1-1; v_call: TRBV5-1
cdr3_aa: CASSESPGYFNSPLHF; cdr3_nt: TGCGCCAGCAGTGAGTCTCCAGGGTACTTCAATTCACCCCTCCACTTT; d_call: NA; clone_size: NA; j_call: TRBJ1-6; v_call: TRBV10-2
cdr3_aa: CSVATTSTAREQFF; cdr3_nt: TGCAGCGTTGCGACCACTAGTACGGCAAGGGAGCAGTTCTTC; d_call: NA; clone_size: once; j_call: TRBJ2-1; v_call: TRBV29-1
cdr3_aa: CASSHGTGSFF; cdr3_nt: TGCGCCAGCAGCCACGGGACAGGGTCCTTCTTT; d_call: TRBD1; clone_size: NA; j_call: TRBJ1-1; v_call: TRBV5-1
cdr3_aa: CASSAIPSYEQYF; cdr3_nt: TGTGCCAGCAGCGCTATCCCCTCCTACGAGCAGTACTTC; d_call: NA; clone_size: few; j_call: TRBJ2-7; v_call: TRBV9
cdr3_aa: CASSSGTGGGYNQPQHF; cdr3_nt: TGTGCCAGCAGCTCTGGGACAGGCGGAGGGTACAATCAGCCCCAGCATTTT; d_call: TRBD1; clone_size: NA; j_call: TRBJ1-5; v_call: TRBV5-6
cdr3_aa: CASRGGKETQYF; cdr3_nt: TGTGCCTCACGAGGCGGGAAGGAGACCCAGTACTTC; d_call: NA; clone_size: NA; j_call: TRBJ2-5; v_call: TRBV30
cdr3_aa: CASIITGVTEAFF; cdr3_nt: TGTGCCAGCATTATTACGGGGGTCACTGAAGCTTTCTTT; d_call: NA; clone_size: few; j_call: TRBJ1-1; v_call: TRBV28
cdr3_aa: CASSVAGATSGANVLTF; cdr3_nt: TGTGCCAGCAGTGTGGCAGGGGCCACCTCTGGGGCCAACGTCCTGACTTTC; d_call: NA; clone_size: NA; j_call: TRBJ2-6; v_call: TRBV28
cdr3_aa: CASSSGTGLAGANVLTF; cdr3_nt: TGTGCCAGCAGTTCCGGGACAGGGCTTGCCGGGGCCAACGTCCTGACTTTC; d_call: TRBD1; clone_size: once; j_call: TRBJ2-6; v_call: TRBV28
cdr3_aa: CASSQERSRGGYTF; cdr3_nt: TGTGCCAGCAGCCAAGAACGGTCGCGGGGAGGCTACACCTTC; d_call: NA; clone_size: NA; j_call: TRBJ1-2; v_call: TRBV14
cdr3_aa: CASSPDSMNTEAFF; cdr3_nt: TGTGCCAGCTCACCGGACAGCATGAACACTGAAGCTTTCTTT; d_call: NA; clone_size: NA; j_call: TRBJ1-1; v_call: TRBV18
cdr3_aa: CASSATSGRAGELFF; cdr3_nt: TGTGCCAGCAGTGCAACTAGCGGGAGGGCCGGGGAGCTGTTTTTT; d_call: TRBD2; clone_size: NA; j_call: TRBJ2-2; v_call: TRBV2
cdr3_aa: CASSEEDSENQPQHF; cdr3_nt: TGCGCCAGCAGTGAGGAGGACAGCGAGAATCAGCCCCAGCATTTT; d_call: NA; clone_size: NA; j_call: TRBJ1-5; v_call: TRBV10-1
cdr3_aa: CASSSPTPEETQYF; cdr3_nt: TGTGCCAGCAGCTCCCCCACCCCCGAGGAGACCCAGTACTTC; d_call: NA; clone_size: NA; j_call: TRBJ2-5; v_call: TRBV5-4
cdr3_aa: CAWTTVNPGNTIYF; cdr3_nt: TGTGCCTGGACGACAGTTAATCCTGGAAACACCATATATTTT; d_call: NA; clone_size: NA; j_call: TRBJ1-3; v_call: TRBV30
cdr3_aa: CASRRGLAGGQRGEQYF; cdr3_nt: TGTGCCAGCAGGCGGGGACTAGCGGGAGGACAACGAGGGGAGCAGTACTTC; d_call: TRBD2; clone_size: NA; j_call: TRBJ2-7; v_call: TRBV27
cdr3_aa: CSVVLLTGANTGELFF; cdr3_nt: TGCAGCGTTGTCTTACTAACGGGGGCGAACACCGGGGAGCTGTTTTTT; d_call: NA; clone_size: NA; j_call: TRBJ2-2; v_call: TRBV29-1
cdr3_aa: CASSLGEALGNEQFF; cdr3_nt: TGCGCCAGCAGCCTGGGGGAGGCGCTAGGTAATGAGCAGTTCTTC; d_call: NA; clone_size: NA; j_call: TRBJ2-1; v_call: TRBV5-1
cdr3_aa: CASRSQTGLDNYGYTF; cdr3_nt: TGTGCCAGCAGGTCCCAAACAGGGTTGGATAACTATGGCTACACCTTC; d_call: NA; clone_size: NA; j_call: TRBJ1-2; v_call: TRBV28
cdr3_aa: CASSLGQGIDQPQHF; cdr3_nt: TGTGCCAGCAGCTTAGGACAGGGGATTGATCAGCCCCAGCATTTT; d_call: TRBD1; clone_size: NA; j_call: TRBJ1-5; v_call: TRBV5-6
cdr3_aa: CASSEGGAGGYTF; cdr3_nt: TGCGCCAGCAGTGAAGGGGGGGCTGGTGGCTACACCTTC; d_call: NA; clone_size: few; j_call: TRBJ1-2; v_call: TRBV10-2
cdr3_aa: CASSPVRSSYNEQFF; cdr3_nt: TGTGCCAGCAGTCCAGTACGCAGCTCCTACAATGAGCAGTTCTTC; d_call: NA; clone_size: NA; j_call: TRBJ2-1; v_call: TRBV28
cdr3_aa: CASSYWTGDYEQYF; cdr3_nt: TGTGCCAGCAGTTACTGGACAGGGGACTACGAGCAGTACTTC; d_call: TRBD1; clone_size: NA; j_call: TRBJ2-7; v_call: TRBV6-5